Listed below are T cell receptor beta chains from one sample, sequenced in a study of cytomegalovirus exposure and HLA in healthy donors. Clones were sequenced by immunoSEQ multiplex PCR, and TCRdb holds only the in-frame ones, with some missing. In all, the sample yields 130,000 to 150,000 clones. Sequenced: PBMCs. The origin of the receptors is a woman aged 50 to 65 in good health and CMV-seronegative. Each CDR3 is given with its conserved first and last residue. The D gene is left open where the match is weak.

len	j_gene	v_gene	d_gene	CDR3nt	CDR3aa
13	TRBJ2-5	TRBV25-1	.	TGTGCCAGCGTCCATCGGGAGCAAGAGACCCAGTACTTC	CASVHREQETQYF
17	TRBJ2-3	TRBV7-2	TRBD1	TGTGCCAGCAGCTTACAACCGACAGGGGGCGCGACAGATACGCAGTATTTT	CASSLQPTGGATDTQYF
14	TRBJ1-1	TRBV2	.	TGTGCCAGCGGCCTGGTCGGAGGGTTCACTGAAGCTTTCTTT	CASGLVGGFTEAFF
15	TRBJ1-2	TRBV7-2	TRBD1	TGTGCCAGCAGCTTAGGTCAGGGGGCAGTGAAGGGCTACACCTTC	CASSLGQGAVKGYTF
14	TRBJ2-5	TRBV5-4	TRBD1	TGTGCCAGCACCCCGCGACAGGGGCAAGAGACCCAGTACTTC	CASTPRQGQETQYF
14	TRBJ2-5	TRBV7-6	TRBD2	TGTGCCAGCGGAATAGCGGGAGGGCAACAGACCCAGTACTTC	CASGIAGGQQTQYF
14	TRBJ2-5	TRBV30	.	TGTGCCTGGAGGGTGGGGAGGTACCAAGAGACCCAGTACTTC	CAWRVGRYQETQYF
15	TRBJ1-1	TRBV6-5	.	TGTGCCAGCACCTTGAGGCGGGATCTGAACACTGAAGCTTTCTTT	CASTLRRDLNTEAFF
11	TRBJ2-7	TRBV19	.	TGTGCCACTCAATGGCTCTACGAGCAGTACTTC	CATQWLYEQYF
16	TRBJ2-2	TRBV30	TRBD2	TGTGCCTGCGCTTCGCGGGGGGGAGTACGCACCGGGGAGCTGTTTTTT	CACASRGGVRTGELFF
14	TRBJ1-1	TRBV10-3	TRBD1	TGTGCCATCAGCCAAAGACAGGGTAGCACTGAAGCTTTCTTT	CAISQRQGSTEAFF
16	TRBJ1-5	TRBV28	.	TGTGCCAGCAGTTTAGGTGGCGTTGGGGCCAATCAGCCCCAGCATTTT	CASSLGGVGANQPQHF
14	TRBJ2-7	TRBV6-1	TRBD1	TGTGCCAGCAGTGTGGGACAGGTCGTCTACGAGCAGTACTTC	CASSVGQVVYEQYF
16	TRBJ2-3	TRBV30	.	TGTGCCTGGAGTGTACGACGCGGAGGGGCTGGGGATACGCAGTATTTT	CAWSVRRGGAGDTQYF
16	TRBJ1-3	TRBV7-2	.	TGTGCCAGCAGCAGGCCGAGGGTGAGCTCTGGAAACACCATATATTTT	CASSRPRVSSGNTIYF
13	TRBJ1-1	TRBV14	.	TGTGCCAGCAGCCAAGTTAGAAACACTGAAGCTTTCTTT	CASSQVRNTEAFF
13	TRBJ2-1	TRBV29-1	.	TGCAGCGTTGAATCAAGCAACTACAATGAGCAGTTCTTC	CSVESSNYNEQFF
14	TRBJ2-3	TRBV11-2	.	TGTGCCAGCAGCTTAGGGGCAAGCACAGATACGCAGTATTTT	CASSLGASTDTQYF
14	TRBJ2-3	TRBV7-2	TRBD2	TGTGCCAGCAGTCAGCGGGAGGGCCCGGATACGCAGTATTTT	CASSQREGPDTQYF
17	TRBJ2-6	TRBV19	TRBD1	TGTGCCAGTATGAAGGGGACAGGGGTTTCTGGGGCCAACGTCCTGACTTTC	CASMKGTGVSGANVLTF
18	TRBJ1-6	TRBV19	.	TGTGCCAGTAGTATAGTCCCCCCGATCGAGAACCATAATTCACCCCTCCACTTT	CASSIVPPIENHNSPLHF
13	TRBJ2-5	TRBV29-1	TRBD2	TGCAGCGCTGTTAGCGGGGGGGTGGAGACCCAGTACTTC	CSAVSGGVETQYF
16	TRBJ2-3	TRBV4-3	TRBD1	TGCGCCAGCAGCCAAGGGACAGGCAACCCACGAGATACGCAGTATTTT	CASSQGTGNPRDTQYF
14	TRBJ2-7	TRBV19	TRBD2	TGTGCCAGTAGTATAAGCGGGAGAGGCGGCGAGCAGTACTTC	CASSISGRGGEQYF
16	TRBJ1-1	TRBV5-1	TRBD1	TGCGCCAGCAGCGCTACACCGGGACAGATGAACACTGAAGCTTTCTTT	CASSATPGQMNTEAFF